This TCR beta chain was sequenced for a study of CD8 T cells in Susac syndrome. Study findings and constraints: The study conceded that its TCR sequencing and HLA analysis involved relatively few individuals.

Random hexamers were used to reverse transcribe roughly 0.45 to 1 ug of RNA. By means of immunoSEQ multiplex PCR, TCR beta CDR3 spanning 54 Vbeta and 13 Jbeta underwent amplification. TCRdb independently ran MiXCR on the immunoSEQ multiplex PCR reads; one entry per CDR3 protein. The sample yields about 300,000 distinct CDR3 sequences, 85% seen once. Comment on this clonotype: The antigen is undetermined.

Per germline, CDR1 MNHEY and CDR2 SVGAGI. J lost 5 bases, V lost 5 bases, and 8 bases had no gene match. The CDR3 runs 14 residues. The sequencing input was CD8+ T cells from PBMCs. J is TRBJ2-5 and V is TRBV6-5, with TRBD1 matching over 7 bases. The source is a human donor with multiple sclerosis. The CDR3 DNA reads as TGTGCCAGCAGTGCGGACAGGTTCCGGGAGACCCAGTACTTC. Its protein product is CASSADRFRETQYF.